A selection of T cell receptor beta chains follows, all from one sample in a study of T-cell memory formation after mild COVID-19. Via MiXCR, TCRdb re-called the 5' RACE reads, giving one row per CDR3 protein. The sample yields about 430,000 distinct CDR3 sequences, 20% to 25% seen once. The sequenced sample was PBMCs or a T cell subset sorted from them (not recorded which). The source is an adult woman who had mild COVID-19 (a few samples of this study predate the infection). Cell type and time point are not known. Both conserved end residues are part of each CDR3. Clone size is stated in some rows and not others, as once, few, many or a class when expanded.

TRBV24-1	few	CATSAGTVPYEQYF
TRBV6-2/TRBV6-3	.	CASSPRTATYEKLFF
TRBV19	few	CASTGLAGGQETQYF
TRBV5-1	few	CASSWNRDRNEQYF
TRBV5-1	.	CASKGAAYNEQFF
TRBV7-8	.	CASKTSGGVTGELFF
TRBV24-1	.	CATSDFKNEKLFF
TRBV10-3	few	CATSGRRAASTDTQYF
TRBV11-2	many	CASSQLAGASYEQYF
TRBV20-1	few	CSARPTGELFF
TRBV4-2	.	CASSKLGNQPQHF
TRBV6-6	.	CASSRSGLDGYTF
TRBV3-1	.	CASSLYVGERRAFF
TRBV5-5	few	CASSLEGQGARTEAFF
TRBV20-1	few	CSASEQGDNEQFF
TRBV29-1	.	CSVTVGQGAEQYF
TRBV7-2	few	CASSLPTSSYEQYF
TRBV30	.	CARSGVSGANVLTF
TRBV19	many	CASSRDSAYNEQFF
TRBV12-3/TRBV12-4	.	CASSDRGGGNTEAFF
TRBV5-1	few	CASSGVSGNTIYF
TRBV7-9	.	CASSVSPSRRNNEQFF
TRBV7-9	few	CASSYGQAEAFF
TRBV10-3	.	CAIQGDSGTDTQYF
TRBV5-1	few	CASSPGLAGAETQYF
TRBV12-3/TRBV12-4	few	CASTRTSGESQYF
TRBV5-1	few	CASSQSPLGGGTDTQYF
TRBV27	.	CASSLEGPGLATTGELFF
TRBV7-9	few	CASSPDINEQYF
TRBV5-1	many	CASSQDRTSGNTIYF
TRBV11-3	.	CASSSRTGSGYTF
TRBV9	.	CASSVALAGGPMGPEQFF
TRBV19	.	CASSPGLILYSNQPQHF
TRBV19	.	CASSRPQWYFGQYF
TRBV12-3/TRBV12-4	.	CASSLSSGSVEQYF
TRBV4-1	.	CASSQFRDSEAGNTIYF
TRBV7-9	many	CASSPLGLAAYNEQFF
TRBV14	many	CASSQAGTVQFF
TRBV6-2/TRBV6-3	few	CASSYSRQGRAGELFF
TRBV2	.	CASRRIIQGILSYEQYF
TRBV5-5	.	CASSLWSWGSNQPQHF